Sequencing of this T cell receptor (beta chain) was carried out in a study of shared clonotypes between healthy human individuals. The study, taken as a whole, reports: A handful of donors had about 5% of their naive CD4 clonotypes in common. Only blood was sampled, and tissue TCR repertoires likely differ from blood ones.

The assay was run at deep level. The method was immunoSEQ multiplex PCR; TCRdb's version includes in-frame clones alone and lacks a portion of them. The sample contains 600,000 to 750,000 clones, about three quarters of which appear only once. Of note for this clone: Its antigen is still unknown.

The receptor's source is a woman aged 30 to 39 in good health. The sample consisted of memory CD4+ T cells sorted from blood. Noted subset: CD45RA-negative fraction.

The CDR3, as DNA: TGTGCCAGCAGCCGCCCCCCGGACCGGATTGAAGCTTTCTTT. Translation gives CASSRPPDRIEAFF. The chain couples TRBV5-4 to TRBJ1-1; no clear D gene. The germline V gene encodes CDR1 SGHNT and CDR2 YYREEE (reference sequence). Trimming pared 4 bases from V and 7 bases from J, leaving 17 bases between. There are 14 residues in the CDR3.